The 15 T cell receptor beta chains below all came from one sample that was sequenced in a study of T cells in Graves' hyperthyroidism and ophthalmopathy. RNA transcripts yielded amplified TCR beta CDR3 regions. First-round RT-PCR with HTBI primers amplified the TCR CDR3 region. TCRdb passed the multiplex PCR reads through MiXCR, listing each CDR3 protein once. The repertoire holds over 500,000 distinct CDR3 sequences, with 11% to 15% as singletons. Sequenced input: blood. The receptors come from a middle-aged woman with Graves' hyperthyroidism.

This clonotype was seen at least ten times. The J gene is TRBJ1-1, the V gene TRBV20-1; D uncertain. There are 14 residues in the CDR3. The V gene lost 6 bases and the J gene lost 4 bases, with 18 bases spanning the gap. CDR1 is DFQATT and CDR2 is SNEGSKA in the germline V gene (reference sequence). Here the CDR3 reads CSASRTSGGTEAFF. In DNA form, the CDR3 reads TGCAGTGCCTCTCGGACGTCGGGCGGCACTGAAGCTTTCTTT.

This clonotype came up many times. This rearrangement joins TRBV7-2 to TRBJ2-5, with 8 bases identical to TRBD2. The junction had 11 bases not matched to a gene; V was cut back by 6 bases and J by 5 bases. CDR1 is SGHTA, CDR2 FQGNSA, per germline. The CDR3 spans 15 residues. The CDR3 protein is CASSLPVGGGETQYF. CDR3 nucleotide sequence: TGTGCCAGCAGTTTACCCGTCGGGGGGGGGGAGACCCAGTACTTC.

This clonotype has more than one count but fewer than ten. This chain uses TRBV20-1 with TRBJ1-1; maybe TRBD1 (5 bases). CDR3 length: 14 residues. CDR1 and CDR2 (germline): DFQATT, SNEGSKA (reference sequence). Trimming pared 1 base from V and 2 bases from J, leaving 11 bases between. CDR3 nucleotide sequence: TGCAGTGCTAGAGTGGGCGGGGGAAACACTGAAGCTTTCTTT. Its protein product is CSARVGGGNTEAFF.

This clonotype was detected many times. The chain joins TRBV20-1 to TRBJ2-7; 13 positions match TRBD2. Germline V gene lookup returns CDR1 DFQATT and CDR2 SNEGSKA (reference sequence). The trim removed 7 bases at V and 3 bases at J, leaving 6 bases unmatched. The CDR3 runs 14 residues. This chain's CDR3 is CSGKLAGGRYEQYF. The CDR3 coding sequence is TGCAGTGGCAAACTAGCGGGAGGGCGCTACGAGCAGTACTTC.

This clonotype has a handful of counts. The rearrangement links TRBV5-1 to TRBJ2-1, with 12 bases fitting TRBD2. CDR1 and CDR2 (germline): SGHRS, YFSETQ. This CDR3 spans 17 amino acids. V was pared by 0 bases and J by 5 bases, with 6 bases of the junction left unmatched. The DNA of the CDR3 is TGCGCCAGCAGCTTGGCCCTAGCGGGAGGGGGTGACAATGAGCAGTTCTTC. Translation: CASSLALAGGGDNEQFF.

This clonotype was counted at least ten times. The chain couples TRBV12-5 to TRBJ2-7, with no clear D. Trimming pared 1 base from V and 0 bases from J, leaving 16 bases between. There are 17 residues in the CDR3. CDR1 LGHNT and CDR2 FRNRAP come from the germline V gene. CDR3 loop: CASGLDTDARNSYEQYF. The CDR3 DNA sequence: TGTGCTAGTGGTTTGGACACGGACGCCCGAAACTCCTACGAGCAGTACTTC.

There are many counts of this clonotype. J is TRBJ1-2 and V is TRBV28; D not certain. Germline V gives CDR1 MDHEN, CDR2 SYDVKM. The CDR3 consists of 13 residues. V lost 2 bases and J lost 4, with 8 bases in between. In nucleotides, the CDR3 is TGTGCCAGCAGTTTAATACAGAGCTATGGCTACACCTTC. As protein: CASSLIQSYGYTF.

The chain employs TRBV18 and TRBJ2-1, with 9 bases identical to TRBD2. This CDR3 contains 17 residues. V lost 0 bases and J lost 3; bases outside the gene matches: 6. Looked up from germline, CDR1 is KGHSH and CDR2 is LQKENI. CDR3 DNA: TGTGCCAGCTCACCACCGAGGGGAGCGGGAGGCTACAATGAGCAGTTCTTC. Protein: CASSPPRGAGGYNEQFF.

Note on this clonotype: This clone may be a read error of a much larger clone one base away. The CDR3: CASSMEQGAGAEAFF. CDR3 bases: TGTGCCAGTAGTATGGAACAGGGGGCTGGCGCTGAAGCTTTCTTT. The chain combines TRBV19 with TRBJ1-1, with 9 positions matching TRBD1. J lost 6 bases, V lost 3 bases, and 8 bases had no gene match. The CDR3 is 15 amino acids. The germline V gene encodes CDR1 LNHDA and CDR2 SQIVND (reference sequence).

This clonotype was counted at least ten times. CDR3 in amino acids: CASSRGTTGELFF. The DNA of the CDR3 is TGTGCCAGCAGCAGAGGGACCACCGGGGAGCTGTTTTTT. The genes are TRBV27 and TRBJ2-2; D is perhaps TRBD1 or TRBD2 (5 bases each). Between the trimmed V and J ends, which lost 6 bases and 4 bases, there was a span of 9 bases. The germline V gene has CDR1 MNHEY and CDR2 SMNVEV (reference sequence). The CDR3 has 13 amino acids.

The chain carries TRBV6-1 and TRBJ2-2; 14 positions agree with TRBD2. This CDR3 comprises 19 residues. J lost 0 bases, V lost 11 bases, and 14 bases had no gene match. CDR1 is MNHNS, CDR2 SASEGT, per germline. The CDR3 region is CAGSTGTSGSTPNTGELFF. As DNA, the CDR3 is TGTGCCGGATCTACCGGGACTAGCGGGAGTACCCCGAACACCGGGGAGCTGTTTTTT.

This clonotype was seen a few times. This chain joins TRBV9 and TRBJ1-3, with D maybe TRBD1 (5 bases). CDR3 length: 16 amino acids. From germline, CDR1 is SGDLS and CDR2 YYNGEE. Trimming cost V 1 base and J 4 bases, with 15 bases left between them. The CDR3 region is CASSVWSEGYGNTIYF. CDR3 bases: TGTGCCAGCAGCGTATGGAGTGAGGGGTACGGAAACACCATATATTTT.

This clonotype was picked up many times. A read error may produce the germline difference seen at one junction end. The genes are TRBV5-1 and TRBJ2-3; D possibly corresponds to TRBD2 (6 bases). The CDR3 spans 14 residues. The germline V gene encodes CDR1 SGHRS and CDR2 YFSETQ. The chain's CDR3 is CASSLAASTDTQYF. The DNA for the CDR3 is TGTGCCAGCAGCTTAGCGGCTAGCACAGATACGCAGTATTTT.

In this sample, this clonotype turned up many times. The rearrangement uses TRBV30 and TRBJ2-7; weak D call: TRBD2 (6 bases). The CDR3 contains 12 residues. Germline lookup yields CDR1 GTSNPN and CDR2 SVGIG (reference sequence). Trimming removed 0 bases at V and 6 bases at J, with 9 bases between. The CDR3 is CAWSVSGSEQYF. The CDR3 DNA is TGTGCCTGGAGTGTTTCCGGGAGCGAGCAGTACTTC.

The sample holds many counts of this clonotype. V usage is TRBV7-2 and J usage is TRBJ1-2; 8 bases are shared with TRBD1. J was trimmed by 3 bases and V by 2 bases; bases with no gene match: 8. The length of the CDR3 is 16 residues. Germline V lookup: CDR1 SGHTA, CDR2 FQGNSA. The CDR3 loop is CASSLWATGADYGYTF. In nucleotides, the CDR3 is TGTGCCAGCAGCTTATGGGCGACAGGGGCAGACTATGGCTACACCTTC.